This TCR beta chain comes out of a study of blood T cell repertoires in COVID-19. Study at large: The United States, Italy and Spain were the sources of the acute and convalescent COVID-19 samples. PBMCs, B-cell-depleted T cells, or T cells provided the cDNA or gDNA that made up the material.

Germline CDR1 and CDR2: MNHEY and SMNVEV (reference sequence). V was pared by 4 bases and J by 9 bases, with 2 bases of the junction left unmatched. This CDR3 is built from 14 residues. Authors' methods: Estimates of nucleated cell counts were drawn from the amplification of reference gene primers. The assay was immunoSEQ multiplex PCR, and TCRdb's table has in-frame clones only and misses some. V, J and clone size were drawn from that table, and D and trimming were deduced from the DNA. The table records 55,000 to 80,000 clones, approximately 80% of them present only once. The origin of this receptor is a man aged 65-85 years with acute or convalescent COVID-19. The sequencing input was peripheral blood. V is TRBV27 and J is TRBJ2-2; TRBD2 agrees at 13 bases. The CDR3 coding sequence is TGTGCCAGCAGTTCCGGGACTAGCGGGAGGGAGCTGTTTTTT. This codes for CASSSGTSGRELFF.